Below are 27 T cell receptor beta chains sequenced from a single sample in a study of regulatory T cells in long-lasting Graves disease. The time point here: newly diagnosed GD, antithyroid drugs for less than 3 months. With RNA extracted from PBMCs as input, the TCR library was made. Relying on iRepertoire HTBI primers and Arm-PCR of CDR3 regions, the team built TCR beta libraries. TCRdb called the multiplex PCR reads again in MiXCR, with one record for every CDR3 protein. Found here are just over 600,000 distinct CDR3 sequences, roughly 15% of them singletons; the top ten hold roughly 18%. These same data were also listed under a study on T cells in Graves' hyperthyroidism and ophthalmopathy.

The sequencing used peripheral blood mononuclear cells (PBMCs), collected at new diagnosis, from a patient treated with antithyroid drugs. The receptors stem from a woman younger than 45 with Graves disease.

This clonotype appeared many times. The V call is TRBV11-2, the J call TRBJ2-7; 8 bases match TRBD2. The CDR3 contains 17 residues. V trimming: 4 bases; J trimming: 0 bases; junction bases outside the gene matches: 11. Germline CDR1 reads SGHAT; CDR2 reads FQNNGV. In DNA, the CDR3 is TGTGCCAGCAGCTACGCTCGGCTTAGCGGGGCCTCCTACGAGCAGTACTTC. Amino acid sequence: CASSYARLSGASYEQYF.

CDR3 sequence reads: CASSLLAGGKSNTIYF. As DNA, the CDR3 is TGTGCCAGCAGCCTCCTCGCAGGGGGGAAATCAAACACCATATATTTT. The chain links TRBV14 to TRBJ1-3, with 7 bases matching TRBD1. The CDR3 is made up of 16 amino acids. V shed 4 bases and J 6 bases; nucleotides not matched to a gene: 12. CDR1 and CDR2 from the germline V gene are SGHDN and FVKESK.

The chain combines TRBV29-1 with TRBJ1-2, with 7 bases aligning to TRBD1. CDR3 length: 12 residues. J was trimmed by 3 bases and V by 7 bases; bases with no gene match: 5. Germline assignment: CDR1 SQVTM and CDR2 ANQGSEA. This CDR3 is CSGLGTDYGYTF. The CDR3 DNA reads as TGCAGCGGCCTGGGGACAGACTATGGCTACACCTTC.

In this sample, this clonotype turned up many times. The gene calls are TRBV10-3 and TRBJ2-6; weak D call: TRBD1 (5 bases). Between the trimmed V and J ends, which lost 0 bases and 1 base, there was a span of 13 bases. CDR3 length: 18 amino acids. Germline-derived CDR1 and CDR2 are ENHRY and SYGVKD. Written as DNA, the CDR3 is TGTGCCATCAGTGAGTCCCAACAAGGGGTTTCTGGGGCCAACGTCCTGACTTTC. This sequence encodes CAISESQQGVSGANVLTF.

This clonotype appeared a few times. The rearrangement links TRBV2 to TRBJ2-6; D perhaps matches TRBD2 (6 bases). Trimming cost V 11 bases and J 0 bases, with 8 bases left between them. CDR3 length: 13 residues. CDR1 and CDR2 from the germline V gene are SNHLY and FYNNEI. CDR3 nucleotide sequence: TGTGCCGGGGGGAGCTCTGGGGCCAACGTCCTGACTTTC. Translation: CAGGSSGANVLTF. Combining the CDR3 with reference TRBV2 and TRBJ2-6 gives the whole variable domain EPEVTQTPSHQVTQMGQEVILRCVPISNHLYFYWYRQILGQKVEFLVSFYNNEISEKSEIFDDQFSVERPDGSNFTLKIRSTKLEDSAMYFCAGGSSGANVLTFGAGSRLTVL.

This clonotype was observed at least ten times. CDR3 in DNA: TGTGCCAGCAGTCTGCTACGTGATTCACCCCTCCACTTT. Translation gives CASSLLRDSPLHF. This chain connects TRBV6-1 to TRBJ1-6; D not certain. V lost 5 bases and J lost 8, with 10 bases in between. The CDR3 consists of 13 residues. CDR1 is MNHNS, CDR2 SASEGT, per germline.

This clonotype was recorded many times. CDR3 sequence: CASSPAEGLGYTF. CDR3 coding DNA: TGTGCCAGCAGCCCAGCAGAGGGTCTTGGCTACACCTTC. The chain couples TRBV3-1 to TRBJ1-2, with D uncertain. The CDR3 length is 13 residues. Between the trimmed V and J ends, which lost 4 bases and 7 bases, there was a span of 13 bases. Germline V gene sequence: CDR1 LGHDT, CDR2 YNNKEL (reference sequence).

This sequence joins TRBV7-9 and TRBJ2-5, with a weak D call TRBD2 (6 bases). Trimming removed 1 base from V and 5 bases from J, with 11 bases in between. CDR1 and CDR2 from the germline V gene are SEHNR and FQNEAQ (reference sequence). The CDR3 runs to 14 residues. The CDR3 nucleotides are TGTGCCAGCAGCTTAGGGGGAGGAGTGGAGACCCAGTACTTC. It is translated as CASSLGGGVETQYF.

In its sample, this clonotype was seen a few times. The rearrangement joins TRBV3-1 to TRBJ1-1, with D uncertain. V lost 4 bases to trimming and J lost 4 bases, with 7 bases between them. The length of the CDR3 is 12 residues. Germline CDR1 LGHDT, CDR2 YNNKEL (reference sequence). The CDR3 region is CASSRWATEAFF. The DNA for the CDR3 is TGTGCCAGCAGCCGATGGGCCACTGAAGCTTTCTTT.

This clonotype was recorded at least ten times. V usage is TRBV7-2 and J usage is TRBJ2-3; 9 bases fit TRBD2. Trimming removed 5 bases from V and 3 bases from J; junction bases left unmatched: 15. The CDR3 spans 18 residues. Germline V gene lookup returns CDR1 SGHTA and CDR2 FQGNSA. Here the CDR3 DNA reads TGTGCCAGCAGCCCCAGAGGGCGGGAGGGCCTGAGGACAGATACGCAGTATTTT. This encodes CASSPRGREGLRTDTQYF.

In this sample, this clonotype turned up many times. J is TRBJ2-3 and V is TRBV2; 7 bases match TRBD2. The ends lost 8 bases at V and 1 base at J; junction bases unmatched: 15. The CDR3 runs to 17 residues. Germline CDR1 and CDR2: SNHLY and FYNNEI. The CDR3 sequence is CASHPGEGRSGTDTQYF. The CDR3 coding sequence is TGTGCCAGCCACCCCGGGGAGGGTCGGTCGGGCACAGATACGCAGTATTTT.

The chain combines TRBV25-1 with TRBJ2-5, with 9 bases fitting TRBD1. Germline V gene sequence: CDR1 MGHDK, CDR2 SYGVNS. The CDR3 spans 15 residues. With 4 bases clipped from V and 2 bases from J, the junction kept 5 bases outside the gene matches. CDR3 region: CASSAGTGLQETQYF. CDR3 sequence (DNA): TGTGCCAGCAGTGCCGGGACAGGGCTACAAGAGACCCAGTACTTC.

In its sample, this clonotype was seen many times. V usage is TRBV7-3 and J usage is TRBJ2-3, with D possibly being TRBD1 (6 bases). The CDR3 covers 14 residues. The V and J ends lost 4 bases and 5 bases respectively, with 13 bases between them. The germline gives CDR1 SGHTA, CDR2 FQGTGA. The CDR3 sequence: CASSYRDTRDTQYF. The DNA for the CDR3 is TGTGCCAGCAGCTACCGGGACACCCGAGATACGCAGTATTTT.

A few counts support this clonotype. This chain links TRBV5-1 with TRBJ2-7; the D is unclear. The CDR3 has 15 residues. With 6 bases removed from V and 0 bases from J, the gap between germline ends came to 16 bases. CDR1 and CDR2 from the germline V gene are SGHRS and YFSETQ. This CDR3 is CASTTGDGSSYEQYF. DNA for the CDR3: TGCGCCAGCACCACCGGAGACGGAAGCTCCTACGAGCAGTACTTC.

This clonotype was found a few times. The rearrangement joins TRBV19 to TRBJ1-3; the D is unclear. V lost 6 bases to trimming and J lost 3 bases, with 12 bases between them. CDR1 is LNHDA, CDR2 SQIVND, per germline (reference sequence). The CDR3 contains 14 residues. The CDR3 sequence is CASRDLSGGNTIYF. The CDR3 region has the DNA TGTGCCAGTAGAGACTTGTCCGGTGGAAACACCATATATTTT.

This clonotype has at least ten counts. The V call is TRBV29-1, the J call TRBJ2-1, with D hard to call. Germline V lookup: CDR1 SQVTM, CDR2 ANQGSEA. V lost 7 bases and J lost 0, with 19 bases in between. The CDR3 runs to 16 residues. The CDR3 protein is CSALGVVRSSYNEQFF. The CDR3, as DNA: TGCAGCGCACTTGGTGTGGTGCGTTCCTCCTACAATGAGCAGTTCTTC.

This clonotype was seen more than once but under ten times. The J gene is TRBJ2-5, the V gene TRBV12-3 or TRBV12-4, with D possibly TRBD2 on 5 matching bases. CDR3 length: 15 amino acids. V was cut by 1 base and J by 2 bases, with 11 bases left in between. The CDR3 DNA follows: TGTGCCAGCAGTTTAGGGTTCCGGGATCAAGAGACCCAGTACTTC. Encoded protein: CASSLGFRDQETQYF.

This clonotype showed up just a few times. CDR3 DNA: TGTGCCAGCAGCTGGACAGGGGGCAATGTTTTCACCGGGGAGCTGTTTTTT. This translates into CASSWTGGNVFTGELFF. This chain links TRBV11-1 with TRBJ2-2; TRBD1 matches 11 bases. J gave up 4 bases and V 4 bases, and 8 bases lay outside the gene matches. This CDR3 is built from 17 residues. Per the germline V gene, CDR1 is SGHAT and CDR2 is FQDESV (reference sequence).

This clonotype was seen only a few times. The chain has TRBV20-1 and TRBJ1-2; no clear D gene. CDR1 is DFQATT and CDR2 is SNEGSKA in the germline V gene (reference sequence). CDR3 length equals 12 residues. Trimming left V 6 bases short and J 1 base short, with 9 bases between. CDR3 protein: CSARYFNYGYTF. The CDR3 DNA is TGCAGTGCCCGTTATTTTAACTATGGCTACACCTTC.

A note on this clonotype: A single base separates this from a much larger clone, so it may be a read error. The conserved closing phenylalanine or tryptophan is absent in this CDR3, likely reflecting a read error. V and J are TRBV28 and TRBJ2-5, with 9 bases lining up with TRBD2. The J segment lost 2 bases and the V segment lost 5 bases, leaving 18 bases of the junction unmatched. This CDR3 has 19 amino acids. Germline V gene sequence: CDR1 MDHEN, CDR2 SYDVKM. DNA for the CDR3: TGTGCCAGCAGTCGGGAAAGAATAGCGGGAGCGGGCCAACAAGAGACCCAGTACTCC. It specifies CASSRERIAGAGQQETQYS.

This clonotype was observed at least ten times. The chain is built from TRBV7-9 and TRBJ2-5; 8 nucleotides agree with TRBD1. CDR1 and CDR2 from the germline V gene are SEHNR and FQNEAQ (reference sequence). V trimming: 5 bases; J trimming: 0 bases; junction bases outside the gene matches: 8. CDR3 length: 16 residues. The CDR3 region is CASSETGGIDQETQYF. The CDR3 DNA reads TGTGCCAGCAGCGAAACAGGGGGAATTGACCAAGAGACCCAGTACTTC.

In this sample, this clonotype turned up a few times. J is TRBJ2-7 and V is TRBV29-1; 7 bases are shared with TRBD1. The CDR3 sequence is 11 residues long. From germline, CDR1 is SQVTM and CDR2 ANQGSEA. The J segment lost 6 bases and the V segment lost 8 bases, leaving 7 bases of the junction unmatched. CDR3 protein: CSTWTGSEQYF. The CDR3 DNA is TGCAGCACCTGGACAGGTTCCGAGCAGTACTTC.

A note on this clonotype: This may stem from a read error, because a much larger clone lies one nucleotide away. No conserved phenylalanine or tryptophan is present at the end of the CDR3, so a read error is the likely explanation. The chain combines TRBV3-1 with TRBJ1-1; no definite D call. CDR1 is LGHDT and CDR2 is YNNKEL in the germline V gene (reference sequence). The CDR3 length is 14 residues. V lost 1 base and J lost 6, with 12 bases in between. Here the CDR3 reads CASSQVNSSPEAFL. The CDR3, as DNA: TGTGCCAGCAGCCAAGTCAACTCTTCTCCTGAAGCTTTCCTT.

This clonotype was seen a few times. In nucleotides, the CDR3 is TGTGCCAGCAGCGCCGGGACTAGCGGGAGTCCGAAAGAGACCCAGTACTTC. It encodes CASSAGTSGSPKETQYF. The chain carries TRBV11-3 and TRBJ2-5; TRBD2 matches at 14 bases. This CDR3 spans 17 amino acids. V was clipped by 5 bases and J by 3 bases; unmatched bases: 8. From germline, CDR1 is SGHNT and CDR2 YENEEA.

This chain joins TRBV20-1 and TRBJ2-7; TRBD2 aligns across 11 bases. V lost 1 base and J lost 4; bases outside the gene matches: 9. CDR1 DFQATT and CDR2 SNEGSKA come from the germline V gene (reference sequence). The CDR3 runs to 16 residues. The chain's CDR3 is CSARAVVAGGGYEQYF. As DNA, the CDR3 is TGCAGTGCTAGAGCTGTAGTAGCGGGAGGGGGGTACGAGCAGTACTTC.

The CDR3 loop reads CASKDNHGSNTEAFF. The CDR3 DNA reads TGTGCCAGTAAGGACAACCATGGTTCGAACACTGAAGCTTTCTTT. This chain joins TRBV19 and TRBJ1-1, with D possibly being TRBD1 (5 bases). Germline loops: CDR1 LNHDA, CDR2 SQIVND (reference sequence). Trimming took off 7 bases at V and 1 base at J, with 16 bases between the two ends. The CDR3 is 15 residues long.

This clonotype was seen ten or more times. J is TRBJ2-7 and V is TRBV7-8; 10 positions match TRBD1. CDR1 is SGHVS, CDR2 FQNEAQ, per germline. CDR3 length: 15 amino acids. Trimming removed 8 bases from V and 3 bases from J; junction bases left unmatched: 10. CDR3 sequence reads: CASGPRGTGVYEQYF. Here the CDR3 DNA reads TGTGCCAGCGGGCCCAGGGGGACAGGGGTCTACGAGCAGTACTTC.